This is a list of T cell receptor beta chains from one sample in a study of molecular identifiers for immune sequencing clone quantification. Each CDR3 protein gets one entry after TCRdb re-called the PCR reads with MiXCR. The table has around 480,000 distinct CDR3 sequences, over 20% seen once. Material for sequencing was naive CD8+ T cells from blood, with Jurkat cell RNA spiked in. Receptor source: a human donor in good health. Some libraries in this study had Jurkat cell RNA spiked in. Both conserved end residues are part of each CDR3. The D gene is left open where the match is weak. Some rows have no size entry. The others give once, few or many, or a class for an expanded clone.

TRBV6-2/TRBV6-3	TRBJ1-5	.	TRBD1	TGTGCCAGCAGATCTATTTGGGACAGGGGGCCAGACAATCAGCCCCAGCATTTT	CASRSIWDRGPDNQPQHF
TRBV29-1	TRBJ2-7	.	.	TGCAGCGCTGATAGTGACGGACCTCCCTACGAGCAGTACTTC	CSADSDGPPYEQYF
TRBV5-1	TRBJ1-6	many	.	TGCGCCAGCAGCTTAGCTACAGGAGTGGGTAATTCACCCCTCCACTTT	CASSLATGVGNSPLHF
TRBV28	TRBJ1-5	many	TRBD1	TGTGCCAGCAGTCTAACAGGGGGACTGGGTCAGCCCCAGCATTTT	CASSLTGGLGQPQHF
TRBV3-1	TRBJ2-5	few	TRBD2	TGTGCCAGCAGCCCCGGGGTAGCGGGGGAATGGGAAAGAGAGACCCAGTACTTC	CASSPGVAGEWERETQYF
TRBV29-1	TRBJ2-7	few	.	TGCAGCGTTGTCGAGAGGAGCTCCTACGAGCAGTACTTC	CSVVERSSYEQYF
TRBV6-6	TRBJ2-7	.	.	TGTGCCAGCAGTCCCCCCCCCGGGACAACTTACTACGAGCAGTACTTC	CASSPPPGTTYYEQYF
TRBV4-2	TRBJ1-4	few	TRBD1	TGTGCCAGCAGCCAAGAAGGGGACAGGGTAGATGAAAAACTGTTTTTT	CASSQEGDRVDEKLFF
TRBV27	TRBJ2-3	.	.	TGTGCCAGCAGTTCCCCGGGTTCAGGGACAGATACGCAGTATTTT	CASSSPGSGTDTQYF
TRBV19	TRBJ2-7	.	.	TGTGCCAGTAGTCCCAGCACAGGGTTCTACGAGCAGTACTTC	CASSPSTGFYEQYF
TRBV7-9	TRBJ2-7	many	TRBD2	TGTGCCAGCAGCTTAGGACTAGCGGGAGTCTCCTCCTACGAGCAGTACTTC	CASSLGLAGVSSYEQYF
TRBV12-3/TRBV12-4	TRBJ2-3	.	TRBD1	TGTGCCAGCAGTCCGACCGGGACAGGAAGCACAGATACGCAGTATTTT	CASSPTGTGSTDTQYF
TRBV4-3	TRBJ2-2	few	.	TGCGCCAGCAGCCAAGAAGCGCACAGCACCGGGGAGCTGTTTTTT	CASSQEAHSTGELFF
TRBV28	TRBJ1-6	few	.	TGTGCCAGCAGTTTATACCAGGGGAGGCATTCACCCCTCCACTTT	CASSLYQGRHSPLHF
TRBV29-1	TRBJ1-2	many	TRBD1	TGCAGCATCCAATCGGGACAGACCTTTAACACCTTC	CSIQSGQTFNTF
TRBV20-1	TRBJ2-7	.	TRBD2	TGCAGTGCTAGCGGGGGGGCCCGGGCTGACGAGCAGTACTTC	CSASGGARADEQYF
TRBV12-5	TRBJ1-2	few	.	TGTGCTAGTGGTTTGGTCCAGGGATTAAACTATGGCTACACCTTC	CASGLVQGLNYGYTF
TRBV30	TRBJ2-7	many	.	TGTGCCTGGAGTGTAGGGACGGGGAGCTCCTACGAGCAGTACTTC	CAWSVGTGSSYEQYF
TRBV4-3	TRBJ1-4	few	.	TGCGCCAGCAGCCGAAATGGTATAACCGACCCTAATGAAAAACTGTTTTTT	CASSRNGITDPNEKLFF
TRBV6-4	TRBJ2-5	.	TRBD2	TGTGCCAGCAGTCCAGAGAGCGGGAGAAATGGAGAGACCCAGTACTTC	CASSPESGRNGETQYF
TRBV14	TRBJ2-1	.	TRBD2	TGTGCCAGCAGCCAAAGGGGGACGCTAGCGGGAGTCCTCCCGAAGCAGTTCTTC	CASSQRGTLAGVLPKQFF
TRBV28	TRBJ2-7	many	.	TGTGCCAGCCCCCCGGCCCAGACAAGTTCGGAGCAGTACTTC	CASPPAQTSSEQYF
TRBV6-5	TRBJ2-7	many	TRBD2	TGTGCCAGCAGCGGGATCGGGAGGGCGGGCGAGCAGTACTTC	CASSGIGRAGEQYF
TRBV14	TRBJ2-3	many	TRBD2	TGTGCCAGCAGCCAAGTTCCTAGCGGCCGGTTGGCAGCGCAGTATTTT	CASSQVPSGRLAAQYF
TRBV5-3	TRBJ1-5	.	TRBD1	TGTGCCAGCAGCTTGGTGGGGACAGGGGGGAATCAGCCCCAGCATTTT	CASSLVGTGGNQPQHF
TRBV6-5	TRBJ2-7	few	.	TGTGCCAGCTGGGGGTGGGGGGAATCCTACGAGCAGTACTTC	CASWGWGESYEQYF
TRBV7-3	TRBJ2-3	.	TRBD2	TGTGCCAGCAGCTTAATTGCGGGAGGGCCCGGAGATACGCAGTATTTT	CASSLIAGGPGDTQYF
TRBV27	TRBJ2-7	.	.	TGTGCCAGCAGTTTGGGGGGAGAAGGAAACGAGCAGTACTTC	CASSLGGEGNEQYF
TRBV30	TRBJ2-3	.	.	TGTGCCTGGAGTGTAAGCAGGGTAGATACGCAGTATTTT	CAWSVSRVDTQYF
TRBV29-1	TRBJ2-5	.	.	TGCAGCGTTGAATTGTCTTTAGGGCAGGGGATTGCTTGGACCCAGTACTTC	CSVELSLGQGIAWTQYF
TRBV5-5	TRBJ2-1	.	.	TGTGCCAGCAGCTTGGGACAGATGGAGCAGTTCTTC	CASSLGQMEQFF
TRBV28	TRBJ2-1	.	TRBD2	TGTGCCAGCAACCCAACCCCCGGGACTAGCGGGATGGGTGAGCAGTTCTTC	CASNPTPGTSGMGEQFF
TRBV4-1	TRBJ2-1	.	TRBD2	TGCGCCAGCAGCCGCGCTACTAGCGCCGATGAGCAGTTCTTC	CASSRATSADEQFF
TRBV4-3	TRBJ2-2	few	TRBD2	TGCGCCAGCAGCCAAGATCCGAGCGGGGCAAACACCGGGGAGCTGTTTTTT	CASSQDPSGANTGELFF
TRBV27	TRBJ2-1	few	.	TGTGCCAGCAGCATGGTTGCCTCCTACAATGAGCAGTTCTTC	CASSMVASYNEQFF
TRBV28	TRBJ1-1	many	TRBD1	TGTGCCAGTTCAAACCCAGGGGGCGCTAACACTGAAGCTTTCTTT	CASSNPGGANTEAFF
TRBV10-3	TRBJ2-1	.	TRBD2	TGTGCCATCAGTGGTTCTCCGGGACTAGCGGGAGGTAATGAGCAGTTCTTC	CAISGSPGLAGGNEQFF
TRBV20-1	TRBJ1-1	.	.	TGCAGTGCTAGTGAGTACACTGAAGCTTTCTTT	CSASEYTEAFF
TRBV12-5	TRBJ2-5	few	.	TGTGCTAGTGGCAACGGGCCATTATCAGAGACCCAGTACTTC	CASGNGPLSETQYF
TRBV28	TRBJ2-7	many	TRBD2	TGTGCCAGCAGTTTACCTAGCGGGAGTACGGACGAGCAGTACTTC	CASSLPSGSTDEQYF
TRBV12-3/TRBV12-4	TRBJ2-7	few	TRBD1	TGTGCCAGCAGTTCAGCAGACGGACAGGATCCTTACGAGCAGTACTTC	CASSSADGQDPYEQYF
TRBV30	TRBJ2-5	few	TRBD2	TGTGCCTGGAGGGAGGCGGGGGTCCAAGAGACCCAGTACTTC	CAWREAGVQETQYF
TRBV30	TRBJ2-7	many	.	TGTGCCGGGAACAGGGACTCCTACGAGCAGTACTTC	CAGNRDSYEQYF
TRBV9	TRBJ2-1	few	TRBD2	TGTGCCAGCAGCGTAGGACTAGCGGGGACCAATGAGCAGTTCTTC	CASSVGLAGTNEQFF